Each of the 27 T cell receptor beta chains below was sequenced from the same sample in a study of shared clonotypes between healthy human individuals. The data were produced by immunoSEQ multiplex PCR, yet TCRdb's version contains in-frame clones alone and is incomplete. This sample has approximately 620,000 clones; around 97% occur once, and the top ten carry about 0.06%. Sequenced: naive CD4+ T cells sorted from blood. Described subset: CD45RA+ positively selected. Source of these receptors: a woman under 40 in good health.

The chain joins TRBV5-6 to TRBJ2-4, with D unresolved. The CDR3 is made up of 14 amino acids. V lost 3 bases, J lost 7 bases, and 14 bases lay in between. The V gene's germline CDR1 is SGHDT and CDR2 YYEEEE. Here the CDR3 reads CASSYGRVRNIQYF. The CDR3 DNA follows: TGTGCCAGCAGCTACGGCCGGGTAAGGAACATTCAGTACTTC.

V gene TRBV7-2 combines with J gene TRBJ2-2; 10 nucleotides align to TRBD2. This CDR3 region has 17 residues. The J segment lost 7 bases and the V segment lost 6 bases, leaving 14 bases of the junction unmatched. Germline loops: CDR1 SGHTA, CDR2 FQGNSA. CDR3: CASSSNPGLAPIGELFF. The CDR3 DNA follows: TGTGCCAGCAGTAGTAACCCGGGACTAGCGCCTATCGGGGAGCTGTTTTTT.

The V gene is TRBV23-1, the J gene TRBJ1-5; no definite D call. TRBV23-1 belongs to the ORF category, with a function that is uncertain. Trimming cost V 10 bases and J 4 bases, with 8 bases left between them. The CDR3 is 11 amino acids. In DNA form, the CDR3 reads TGCGCCACCCCCGGTAATCAGCCCCAGCATTTT. Translation: CATPGNQPQHF.

The V call is TRBV7-6, the J call TRBJ2-3; 9 bases map to TRBD2. The V segment lost 1 base and the J segment 1 base; nucleotides outside the gene matches: 9. Looked up from germline, CDR1 is SGHVS and CDR2 is FNYEAQ. CDR3 length: 18 residues. The CDR3 bases are TGTGCCAGCAGCTTAGTGCCCTTAGGCGGGAGGGGCACAGATACGCAGTATTTT. Protein sequence: CASSLVPLGGRGTDTQYF.

The V and J genes are TRBV5-1 and TRBJ2-1; 9 bases align to TRBD2. Germline lookup yields CDR1 SGHRS and CDR2 YFSETQ. This CDR3 contains 15 residues. V trimming: 5 bases; J trimming: 5 bases; junction bases outside the gene matches: 8. DNA of the CDR3: TGCGCCAGCAGTAACCTAGCGGGATCTAACAATGAGCAGTTCTTC. It encodes CASSNLAGSNNEQFF.

J is TRBJ2-7 and V is TRBV2, with a possible D match to TRBD1 (6 bases). This CDR3 is 13 amino acids long. CDR1 and CDR2 (germline): SNHLY, FYNNEI. Trimming took off 6 bases at V and 3 bases at J, with 12 bases between the two ends. As DNA, the CDR3 is TGTGCCAGCAGACGGGACACCTTCTACGAGCAGTACTTC. Its protein product is CASRRDTFYEQYF.

The V call is TRBV7-2, the J call TRBJ1-4, with 7 bases that match TRBD1. The CDR3 extends over 14 amino acids. V was clipped by 5 bases and J by 7 bases; unmatched bases: 7. CDR1 and CDR2 from the germline V gene are SGHTA and FQGNSA. In nucleotides, the CDR3 is TGTGCCAGCAGCCTGGTACAGGGGAGTGAAAAACTGTTTTTT. Amino acids: CASSLVQGSEKLFF.

This chain uses TRBV6-5 with TRBJ2-1, with TRBD1 matching 8 bases. The CDR3 sequence is 14 residues long. V shed 6 bases, J shed 7 bases, and the junction held 8 bases outside the gene matches. The germline V gene encodes CDR1 MNHEY and CDR2 SVGAGI. CDR3 region: CASRKQGVRNEQFF. CDR3 coding DNA: TGTGCCAGCAGAAAACAGGGGGTTAGGAATGAGCAGTTCTTC.

The chain carries TRBV21-1 and TRBJ2-2. TRBV21-1 is described as a pseudogene. This CDR3 is built from 15 residues. CDR3 coding DNA: TGTGCCAGCAGCATCGTTTTGGGTATCACCGGGGAGCTGTTTTTT. It codes for CASSIVLGITGELFF.

This clone came up once. This chain links TRBV29-1 with TRBJ1-1; no definite D call. CDR1 is SQVTM, CDR2 ANQGSEA, per germline. This CDR3 has 13 amino acids. The V end lost 0 bases, the J end lost 3 bases, and 8 bases lay between the germline ends. DNA for the CDR3: TGCAGCGTTGAAGATGGGGTTTACACTGAAGCTTTCTTT. It specifies CSVEDGVYTEAFF.

This clone appeared a single time. The gene calls are TRBV28 and TRBJ1-1; D is ambiguous. This CDR3 spans 15 amino acids. In germline, CDR1 is MDHEN, CDR2 SYDVKM. V was trimmed by 7 bases and J by 4 bases, leaving 19 bases between them. The CDR3 is CASNRGLPSGTEAFF. The CDR3 DNA sequence: TGTGCCAGCAACAGAGGTCTGCCCAGCGGCACTGAAGCTTTCTTT.

This clone was seen only a few times. The gene calls are TRBV5-1 and TRBJ1-1; no reliable D call. Germline V gives CDR1 SGHRS, CDR2 YFSETQ. This CDR3 has 13 residues. The V and J ends lost 5 bases and 4 bases respectively, with 12 bases between them. This CDR3 reads CASRADRVTEAFF. The CDR3 region has the DNA TGCGCCAGCAGGGCCGACCGCGTCACTGAAGCTTTCTTT. The complete variable domain, with remaining parts taken from reference TRBV5-1 and TRBJ1-1, reads KAGVTQTPRYLIKTRGQQVTLSCSPISGHRSVSWYQQTPGQGLQFLFEYFSETQRNKGNFPGRFSGRQFSNSRSEMNVSTLELGDSALYLCASRADRVTEAFFGQGTRLTVV.

The rearrangement links TRBV4-2 to TRBJ2-7; 11 nucleotides match TRBD2. Germline V gene data show CDR1 as LGHNA and CDR2 as YNFKEQ. The junction had 20 bases not matched to a gene; V was cut back by 4 bases and J by 6 bases. This CDR3 comprises 19 residues. The CDR3 DNA reads as TGTGCCAGCAGCCCCCGAGGACTAGCGGGTGGAAATATAGTTGGCGAGCAGTACTTC. Translating it yields CASSPRGLAGGNIVGEQYF.

The genes are TRBV29-1 and TRBJ2-5; 8 bases are shared with TRBD1. Trimming cost V 3 bases and J 4 bases; bases outside gene matches: 4. Germline CDR1 SQVTM, CDR2 ANQGSEA. CDR3 size: 13 residues. The CDR3 sequence is CSVEGQEGETQYF. The CDR3 DNA reads TGCAGCGTTGAGGGACAGGAGGGAGAGACCCAGTACTTC. The complete variable domain, with remaining parts taken from reference TRBV29-1 and TRBJ2-5, reads SAVISQKPSRDICQRGTSLTIQCQVDSQVTMMFWYRQQPGQSLTLIATANQGSEATYESGFVIDKFPISRPNLTFSTLTVSNMSPEDSSIYLCSVEGQEGETQYFGPGTRLLVL.

V is TRBV25-1 and J is TRBJ1-4; D is undetermined. The CDR3 spans 12 residues. Trimming removed 4 bases from V and 11 bases from J, with 11 bases in between. Per the germline V gene, CDR1 is MGHDK and CDR2 is SYGVNS. The CDR3, as DNA: TGTGCCAGCAGTGGCTTCCGTCGGAAACTGTTTTTT. This encodes CASSGFRRKLFF.

The rearrangement uses TRBV6-5 and TRBJ1-5; tentatively, D is TRBD1 (6 bases). The V gene lost 6 bases and the J gene lost 5 bases, with 17 bases spanning the gap. The CDR3 loop spans 15 amino acids. Germline CDR1 MNHEY, CDR2 SVGAGI. CDR3 sequence reads: CASSPTGLGHQPQHF. The CDR3 region has the DNA TGTGCCAGCAGCCCCACAGGGTTGGGGCATCAGCCCCAGCATTTT.

The V gene is TRBV5-3, the J gene TRBJ1-5; D not resolved. TRBV5-3 is identified as an open reading frame with a role that is uncertain. Trimming took 10 bases from V and 2 from J, leaving 16 bases between them. The CDR3 length is 14 residues. CDR3 in amino acids: CAGATGGGNQPQHF. The CDR3 DNA follows: TGTGCCGGAGCAACGGGTGGGGGCAATCAGCCCCAGCATTTT.

This clone was recorded only once. The V call is TRBV5-1, the J call TRBJ2-2, with D hard to call. The CDR3 covers 13 residues. The germline CDR1 and CDR2 sequences are SGHRS and YFSETQ. The V end lost 4 bases, the J end lost 3 bases, and 7 bases lay between the germline ends. CDR3: CASSETHTGELFF. CDR3 DNA: TGCGCCAGCAGCGAAACCCACACCGGGGAGCTGTTTTTT. Full variable domain (remainder filled in from reference TRBV5-1 and TRBJ2-2): KAGVTQTPRYLIKTRGQQVTLSCSPISGHRSVSWYQQTPGQGLQFLFEYFSETQRNKGNFPGRFSGRQFSNSRSEMNVSTLELGDSALYLCASSETHTGELFFGEGSRLTVL.

The chain is built from TRBV25-1 and TRBJ1-1, with 9 bases fitting TRBD1. After removal of 5 bases from V and 7 bases from J, the junction contained 2 bases not matched to a gene. The CDR3 has 12 residues. CDR1 and CDR2 from the germline V gene are MGHDK and SYGVNS. The CDR3 loop is CASSLDRGEAFF. CDR3 bases: TGTGCCAGCAGTTTGGACAGGGGTGAAGCTTTCTTT. Looking up the rest from reference TRBV25-1 and TRBJ1-1 gives the full variable domain: EADIYQTPRYLVIGTGKKITLECSQTMGHDKMYWYQQDPGMELHLIHYSYGVNSTEKGDLSSESTVSRIRTEHFPLTLESARPSHTSQYLCASSLDRGEAFFGQGTRLTVV.

The chain couples TRBV6-1 to TRBJ2-5; 8 nucleotides line up with TRBD1. Germline lookup yields CDR1 MNHNS and CDR2 SASEGT. J was trimmed by 4 bases and V by 6 bases; bases with no gene match: 10. The CDR3 is 15 residues long. The CDR3, as DNA: TGTGCCAGCAGGTTTACAGGGGGTACTAGAGAGACCCAGTACTTC. It yields the protein CASRFTGGTRETQYF.

The J gene is TRBJ2-7, the V gene TRBV28; D is possibly TRBD2 (5 bases). Deletions cut 6 bases from V and 3 bases from J, with 9 bases between. Germline lookup yields CDR1 MDHEN and CDR2 SYDVKM. The CDR3 extends over 12 amino acids. Here the CDR3 reads CASRSEGYEQYF. CDR3 bases: TGTGCCAGCAGGAGCGAGGGCTACGAGCAGTACTTC.

The gene calls are TRBV2 and TRBJ2-6; D is perhaps TRBD2 (5 bases). Germline assignment: CDR1 SNHLY and CDR2 FYNNEI. The CDR3 runs to 14 residues. Trimming removed 8 bases from V and 0 bases from J, with 8 bases in between. The CDR3 region has the DNA TGTGCCAGCCGAGGACTCTCTGGGGCCAACGTCCTGACTTTC. Translation: CASRGLSGANVLTF.

The genes are TRBV18 and TRBJ2-7; 12 nucleotides align to TRBD2. After removal of 5 bases from V and 4 bases from J, the junction contained 6 bases not matched to a gene. The CDR3 spans 15 residues. Germline V gene lookup returns CDR1 KGHSH and CDR2 LQKENI. CDR3 nucleotide sequence: TGTGCCAGCTCATCAGGGACTAGCGGGTTATACGAGCAGTACTTC. It encodes CASSSGTSGLYEQYF.

The chain carries TRBV18 and TRBJ2-4; possibly TRBD2 for D (5 bases). Germline V gives CDR1 KGHSH, CDR2 LQKENI. There are 15 residues in the CDR3. V was shortened by 9 bases and J by 1 base, with 16 bases between the two germline ends. In DNA form, the CDR3 reads TGTGCCAGTGGGCCGGTGGGAGACGCCAAAAACATTCAGTACTTC. This codes for CASGPVGDAKNIQYF.

The V and J genes are TRBV5-8 and TRBJ2-5, with 9 bases that match TRBD2. Unmatched junction bases numbered 11, after V lost 7 bases and J lost 4 bases. There are 15 residues in the CDR3. The V gene's germline CDR1 is SGHTS and CDR2 YDEGEE. CDR3 nucleotides: TGTGCCAGCCGCCCGGGACTAGCTTTTTCAGAGACCCAGTACTTC. This sequence encodes CASRPGLAFSETQYF.

Concerning this clone: The sample carries other DNA sequences with the same CDR3. The gene calls are TRBV4-1 and TRBJ1-2; unclear D gene. CDR3 length: 14 amino acids. The germline gives CDR1 MGHRA, CDR2 YSYEKL. V gave up 1 base and J gave up 4 bases, with 10 bases separating them. The CDR3 region is CASSQVGSGYGYTF. The CDR3 nucleotides read TGCGCCAGCAGCCAAGTGGGGAGTGGCTATGGCTACACCTTC.

The chain has TRBV28 and TRBJ2-5; TRBD1 agrees at 9 bases. V lost 4 bases and J lost 4; bases outside the gene matches: 4. The CDR3 is made up of 14 amino acids. Germline assignment: CDR1 MDHEN and CDR2 SYDVKM. CDR3 nucleotides: TGTGCCAGCAGTTCACAGGGGGCGCGAGAGACCCAGTACTTC. Residues: CASSSQGARETQYF. Looking up the rest from reference TRBV28 and TRBJ2-5 gives the full variable domain: DVKVTQSSRYLVKRTGEKVFLECVQDMDHENMFWYRQDPGLGLRLIYFSYDVKMKEKGDIPEGYSVSREKKERFSLILESASTNQTSMYLCASSSQGARETQYFGPGTRLLVL.